This TCR beta chain was documented in a study of cytomegalovirus exposure and HLA in healthy donors. As for this clone: The antigen is undetermined.

PCR amplification relied on 60 Vbeta primers (plus 13 Jbeta primers). Measured with immunoSEQ multiplex PCR; TCRdb has only the in-frame clones, and not every one. The table records nearly 110,000 clones, about two thirds of them present only once. Unrecorded immune exposure was likely among donors, who were nominally healthy when sampled. Study results and limitations: Trimming of TCR beta V- and J-genes showed a link, identified in a later analysis, to a missense DCLRE1C variant.

The sequenced sample was PBMCs. The TCR comes from a female donor in good health and CMV-seronegative.

The chain's CDR3 is CASSLGYSTYEQYF. CDR3 nucleotides: TGCGCCAGCAGCTTGGGTTACTCCACCTACGAGCAGTACTTC. The chain combines TRBV5-1 with TRBJ2-5; D is unclear. The DNA end lines up better with TRBJ2-7; the J call may be wrong. The V gene's germline CDR1 is SGHRS and CDR2 YFSETQ. This CDR3 is 14 amino acids long.